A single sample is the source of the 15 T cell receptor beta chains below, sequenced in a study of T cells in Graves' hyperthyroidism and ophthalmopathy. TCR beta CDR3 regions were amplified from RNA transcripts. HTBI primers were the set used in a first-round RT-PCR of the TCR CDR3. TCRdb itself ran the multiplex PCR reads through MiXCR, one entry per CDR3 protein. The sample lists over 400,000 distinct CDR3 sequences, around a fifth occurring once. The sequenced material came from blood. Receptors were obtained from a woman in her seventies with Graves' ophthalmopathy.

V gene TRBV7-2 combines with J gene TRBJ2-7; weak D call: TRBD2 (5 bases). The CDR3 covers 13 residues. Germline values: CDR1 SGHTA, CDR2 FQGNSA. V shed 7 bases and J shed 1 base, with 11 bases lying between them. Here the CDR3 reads CASNPGVSYEQYF. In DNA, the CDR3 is TGTGCCAGCAACCCCGGGGTATCCTACGAGCAGTACTTC.

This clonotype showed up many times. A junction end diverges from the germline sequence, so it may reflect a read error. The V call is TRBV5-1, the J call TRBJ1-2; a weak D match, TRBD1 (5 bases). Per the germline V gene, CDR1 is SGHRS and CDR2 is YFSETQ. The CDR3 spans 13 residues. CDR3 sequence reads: CASSLGANYGYTF. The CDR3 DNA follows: TGTGCCAGCAGTTTAGGGGCTAACTATGGCTACACCTTC.

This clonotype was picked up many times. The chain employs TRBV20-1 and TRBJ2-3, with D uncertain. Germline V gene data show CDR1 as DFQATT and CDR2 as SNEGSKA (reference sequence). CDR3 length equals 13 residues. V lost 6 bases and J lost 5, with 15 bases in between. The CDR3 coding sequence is TGCAGTGCGCCCCCCGAGTGGGGAGATACGCAGTATTTT. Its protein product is CSAPPEWGDTQYF.

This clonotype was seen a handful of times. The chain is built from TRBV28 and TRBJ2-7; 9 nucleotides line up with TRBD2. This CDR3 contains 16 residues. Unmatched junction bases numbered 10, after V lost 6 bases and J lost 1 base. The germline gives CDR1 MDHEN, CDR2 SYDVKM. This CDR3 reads CASSQDWTSASYEQYF. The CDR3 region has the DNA TGTGCCAGCAGCCAAGATTGGACTAGCGCTTCCTACGAGCAGTACTTC.

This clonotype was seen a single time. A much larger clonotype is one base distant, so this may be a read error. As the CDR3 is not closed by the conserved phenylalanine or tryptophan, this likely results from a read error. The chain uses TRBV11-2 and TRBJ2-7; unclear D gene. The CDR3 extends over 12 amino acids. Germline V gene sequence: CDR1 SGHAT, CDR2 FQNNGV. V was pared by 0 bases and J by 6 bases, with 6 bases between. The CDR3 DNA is TGTGCCAGCAGCTTAGAGGTCAGCGAGCAGTACCTC. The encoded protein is CASSLEVSEQYL.

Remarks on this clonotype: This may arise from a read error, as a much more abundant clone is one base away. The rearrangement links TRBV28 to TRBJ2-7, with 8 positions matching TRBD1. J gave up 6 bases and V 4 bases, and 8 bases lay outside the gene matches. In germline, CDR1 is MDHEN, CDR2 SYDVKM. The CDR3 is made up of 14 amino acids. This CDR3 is CASSSQGASGEQYF. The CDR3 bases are TGTGCCAGCAGTTCCCAGGGGGCATCGGGCGAGCAGTACTTC.

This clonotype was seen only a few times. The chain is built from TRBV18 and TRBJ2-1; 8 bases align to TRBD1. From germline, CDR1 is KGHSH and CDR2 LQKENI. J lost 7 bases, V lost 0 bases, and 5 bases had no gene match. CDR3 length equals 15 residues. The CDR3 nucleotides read TGTGCCAGCTCACCACCCGGGACAGGCAGGAATGAGCAGTTCTTC. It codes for CASSPPGTGRNEQFF.

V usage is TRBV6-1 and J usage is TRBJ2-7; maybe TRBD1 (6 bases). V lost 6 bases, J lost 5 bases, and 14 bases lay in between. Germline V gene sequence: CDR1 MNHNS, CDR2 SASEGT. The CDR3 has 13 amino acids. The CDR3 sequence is CASREYGDNEQYF. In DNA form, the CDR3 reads TGTGCCAGCAGGGAATATGGGGACAACGAGCAGTACTTC.

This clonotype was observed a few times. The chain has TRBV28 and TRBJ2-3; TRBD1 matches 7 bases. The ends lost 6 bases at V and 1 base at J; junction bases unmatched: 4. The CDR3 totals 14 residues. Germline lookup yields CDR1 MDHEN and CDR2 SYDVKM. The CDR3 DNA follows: TGTGCCAGCAGCCATCAGGGGGGCACAGATACGCAGTATTTT. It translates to CASSHQGGTDTQYF.

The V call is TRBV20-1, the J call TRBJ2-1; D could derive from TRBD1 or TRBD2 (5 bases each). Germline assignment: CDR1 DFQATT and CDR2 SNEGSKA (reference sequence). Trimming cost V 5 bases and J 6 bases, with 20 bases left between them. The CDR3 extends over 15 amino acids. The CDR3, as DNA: TGCAGTGCTCACGCGGGCAGGGAAATTACCAATGAGCAGTTCTTC. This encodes CSAHAGREITNEQFF.

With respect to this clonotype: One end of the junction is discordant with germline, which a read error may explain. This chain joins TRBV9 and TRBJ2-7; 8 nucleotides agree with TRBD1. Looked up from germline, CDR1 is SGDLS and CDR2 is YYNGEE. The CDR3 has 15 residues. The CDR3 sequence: CASSVAGGQGYEQHF. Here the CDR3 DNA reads TGTGCCAGCAGCGTAGCAGGCGGACAGGGCTACGAGCAGCACTTC.

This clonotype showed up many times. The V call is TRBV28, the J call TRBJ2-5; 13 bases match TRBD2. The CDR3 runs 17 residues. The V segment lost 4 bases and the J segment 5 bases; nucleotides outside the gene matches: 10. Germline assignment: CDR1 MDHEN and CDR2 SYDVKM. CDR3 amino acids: CASSSSTSGRARETQYF. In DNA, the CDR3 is TGTGCCAGCAGTTCCTCTACTAGCGGGAGGGCCCGTGAGACCCAGTACTTC.

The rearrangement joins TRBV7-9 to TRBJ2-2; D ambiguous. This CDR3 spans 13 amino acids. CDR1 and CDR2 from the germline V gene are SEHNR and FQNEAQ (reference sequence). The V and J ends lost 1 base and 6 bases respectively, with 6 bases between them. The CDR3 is CASSLVGSGELFF. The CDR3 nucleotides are TGTGCCAGCAGCTTAGTAGGGTCCGGGGAGCTGTTTTTT.

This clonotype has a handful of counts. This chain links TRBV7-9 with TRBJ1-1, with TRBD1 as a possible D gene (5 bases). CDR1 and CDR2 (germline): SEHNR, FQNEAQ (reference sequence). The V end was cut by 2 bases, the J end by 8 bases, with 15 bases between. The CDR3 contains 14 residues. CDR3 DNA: TGTGCCAGCAGCTTAAGGCAGGGCTCGCACGAAGCTTTCTTT. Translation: CASSLRQGSHEAFF.

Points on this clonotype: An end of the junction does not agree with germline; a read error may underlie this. DNA of the CDR3: TGCAGCGTTGAGGACACCGGGGAGCTGCTTTTT. Protein product: CSVEDTGELLF. The chain combines TRBV29-1 with TRBJ2-2, with D perhaps assigned TRBD1 or TRBD2 (5 bases each). This CDR3 spans 11 amino acids. Looked up from germline, CDR1 is SQVTM and CDR2 is ANQGSEA.